This is a list of T cell receptor beta chains from one sample in a study of blood T cell repertoires in COVID-19. Sequenced by immunoSEQ multiplex PCR; TCRdb stores in-frame clones only, minus some. This sample has 200,000 to 300,000 clones; over 80% occur once, and the top ten carry approximately 30%. Sequencing was done on a sample of peripheral blood. These receptors originate from a man aged 40-50 years with acute or convalescent COVID-19. Both conserved end residues are part of each CDR3. Each record gives: J gene, V gene, clone size, D gene, CDR3 DNA, CDR3 protein. D genes are given only for firm matches. For some rows the clone size is stated as once, few or many, or as a class when expanded; others skip it.

TRBJ1-2 | TRBV4-1 | NA | NA | TGCGCCAGCAGCCAAGACGGGAGGAACTATGGCTACACCTTC | CASSQDGRNYGYTF
TRBJ1-2 | TRBV19 | NA | TRBD1 | TGTGCCAGTAGTATAATGTTCAGGGGGCAATTATATGGCTACACCTTC | CASSIMFRGQLYGYTF
TRBJ2-5 | TRBV4-2 | NA | TRBD2 | TGTGCCAGCAGCCCTTTAGAAGCGGGAGGCCGCTTATTGCAAGAGACCCAGTACTTC | CASSPLEAGGRLLQETQYF
TRBJ2-1 | TRBV7-6 | NA | TRBD2 | TGTGCCAGCAGCCTCGGTGAAGGACTAGCGGGACCCAACAATGAGCAGTTCTTC | CASSLGEGLAGPNNEQFF
TRBJ2-2 | TRBV9 | NA | NA | TGTGCCAGCAGCCCCCAGGGGTTGGGCGGGGAGCTGTTTTTT | CASSPQGLGGELFF
TRBJ2-2 | TRBV6-6 | few | TRBD2 | TGTGCCAGCACCTACGGGGGCGGGACTAGTGTCGGGGAGCTGTTTTTT | CASTYGGGTSVGELFF
TRBJ1-4 | TRBV27 | NA | TRBD1 | TGTGCCAGCAGTTTGCCAGGACAGGTCCTTCGGGCGGCTAATGAAAAACTGTTTTTT | CASSLPGQVLRAANEKLFF
TRBJ2-2 | TRBV6-5 | NA | NA | TGTGCCACCCTTAGATCGTCATTCGGGGAGCTGTTTTTT | CATLRSSFGELFF
TRBJ1-1 | TRBV18 | NA | NA | TGTGCCAGCTCACCACCCAGGACGGAGGGCACTGAAGCTTTCTTT | CASSPPRTEGTEAFF
TRBJ2-5 | TRBV7-6 | few | NA | TGTGCCAGCAGCTCCCAGGGGGGTCTTGGGACCCAGTACTTC | CASSSQGGLGTQYF
TRBJ2-5 | TRBV5-8 | NA | NA | TGTGCCAGCAGCTTGGCCCAGGTACCCCAAGAGACCCAGTACTTC | CASSLAQVPQETQYF
TRBJ2-7 | TRBV18 | once | TRBD2 | TGTGCCAGCTCACCGGCCGCGGGACTAGGCCAGGGCGAGCAGTACTTC | CASSPAAGLGQGEQYF
TRBJ2-1 | TRBV4-1 | NA | TRBD2 | TGCGCCAGCAGCCAGGTGGGGACTAGCGGGAGTTGGGGTATGGGTGAGCAGTTCTTC | CASSQVGTSGSWGMGEQFF
TRBJ1-6 | TRBV30 | NA | NA | TGTGCCTGGAGTGTAGAGGATAATTCACCCCTCCACTTT | CAWSVEDNSPLHF
TRBJ2-2 | TRBV7-6 | once | TRBD2 | TGTGCCAGCAGCTCCGAACTAGCGGGAGGTTCCGGGGAGCTGTTTTTT | CASSSELAGGSGELFF
TRBJ2-5 | TRBV19 | NA | TRBD2 | TGTGCCAGTAGTATAATGGGACTAGCGGGAATAGAGACCCAGTACTTC | CASSIMGLAGIETQYF
TRBJ2-1 | TRBV19 | NA | TRBD2 | TGTGCCAGTAGTAAGCCGGGACTAGCGATAAATGAGCAGTTCTTC | CASSKPGLAINEQFF
TRBJ2-5 | TRBV2 | few | TRBD1 | TGTGCCAGCAGCAGACAGGGGGCTACGGAGACCCAGTACTTC | CASSRQGATETQYF
TRBJ1-1 | TRBV10-3 | NA | TRBD1 | TGTGCCATCAGCAAAAATGGACAGGGAGTGGACACTGAAGCTTTCTTT | CAISKNGQGVDTEAFF
TRBJ1-2 | TRBV29-1 | NA | NA | TGCAGCGTTGAAGAGATGACAGACCCAATCAACTATGGCTACACCTTC | CSVEEMTDPINYGYTF
TRBJ1-1 | TRBV11-1 | few | NA | TGTGCCAGCAGCTTTCGGGTGACTGAAGCTTTCTTT | CASSFRVTEAFF
TRBJ2-1 | TRBV19 | NA | TRBD2 | TGTGCCAGTAGCCCCGACGGCGGGAGAGGTAATGAGCAGTTCTTC | CASSPDGGRGNEQFF
TRBJ2-3 | TRBV5-4 | NA | TRBD2 | TGTGCCAGCAGGCCGGGACTAGGGGTCACAGATACGCAGTATTTT | CASRPGLGVTDTQYF
TRBJ2-1 | TRBV5-6 | once | TRBD2 | TGTGCCAGCAGCACCTATGCGGGAGAGAAGCAGTTCTTC | CASSTYAGEKQFF
TRBJ2-1 | TRBV30 | NA | NA | TGTGCCTGGAGCCGGGACTCAGAGAATGAGCAGTTCTTC | CAWSRDSENEQFF
TRBJ2-6 | TRBV3-1/TRBV3-2 | few | NA | TGTGCCAGCAGCCAAGGTAGCAACGTCCTGACTTTC | CASSQGSNVLTF
TRBJ1-2 | TRBV10-3 | NA | NA | TGTGCCATCAGTGAGTCTGCAGGGTCGGGCTACACCTTC | CAISESAGSGYTF
TRBJ2-7 | TRBV7-2 | once | NA | TGTGCCAGCAGCTCAGACACCGCCTACGAGCAGTACTTC | CASSSDTAYEQYF
TRBJ1-3 | TRBV28 | NA | TRBD1 | TGTGCCACCGTCGAGGGGGCCGAAAACACCATATATTTT | CATVEGAENTIYF
TRBJ1-2 | TRBV7-8 | NA | NA | TGTGCCAGCAGCTTAGGCCCGGGGGGTGGCTACACCTTC | CASSLGPGGGYTF
TRBJ2-1 | TRBV7-8 | NA | NA | TGTGCCAGCAGCGGAGGTGAGGGAGCCCCATACAATGAGCAGTTCTTC | CASSGGEGAPYNEQFF
TRBJ2-7 | TRBV5-1 | NA | TRBD2 | TGCGCCAGCAATAATGGTGGGCGGGAGGACGAGCAGTACTTC | CASNNGGREDEQYF
TRBJ2-3 | TRBV7-2 | NA | TRBD1 | TGTGCCAGCGGACAGGGGGGCCCAGATACGCAGTATTTT | CASGQGGPDTQYF
TRBJ2-1 | TRBV7-8 | NA | TRBD2 | TGTGCCAGCAGCTTAGGAAGGGCTAGCGGGAGGATAGGGTCCTACAATGAGCAGTTCTTC | CASSLGRASGRIGSYNEQFF
TRBJ1-5 | TRBV19 | NA | TRBD1 | TGTGCCAGTACCCCTTATTCCGACAGGGGGCTTACTTATCAGCCCCAGCATTTT | CASTPYSDRGLTYQPQHF
TRBJ2-3 | TRBV27 | NA | TRBD2 | TGTGCCAGCAGTACCCTCCGACTAGCGGGAGCGACCGGGTCGAGCACAGATACGCAGTATTTT | CASSTLRLAGATGSSTDTQYF
TRBJ2-1 | TRBV14 | NA | TRBD2 | TGTGCCAGCAGCCAAGGAGAAGATTCCGGGACTAGCGGGAGTCCCCACAATGAGCAGTTCTTC | CASSQGEDSGTSGSPHNEQFF
TRBJ1-2 | TRBV3-1/TRBV3-2 | once | TRBD1 | TGTGCCAGCAGCCCCCGCCTGGACAGGCTCTATGGCTACACCTTC | CASSPRLDRLYGYTF
TRBJ1-2 | TRBV18 | NA | NA | TGTGCCAGCTCCCCGGGGATCGTTTATGGCTACACCTTC | CASSPGIVYGYTF
TRBJ1-2 | TRBV19 | NA | TRBD1 | TGTGCCAGTAGAGGACAGGGCACTAATGGCTACACCTTC | CASRGQGTNGYTF
TRBJ2-3 | TRBV18 | NA | TRBD2 | TGTGCCAGCTCTCGGGGGGGGCTCAGACGAACAGATACGCAGTATTTT | CASSRGGLRRTDTQYF
TRBJ2-2 | TRBV5-1 | NA | NA | TGCGCCAGCAGCGTCGGGTGGGGCCCCGGGGAGCTGTTTTTT | CASSVGWGPGELFF
TRBJ2-1 | TRBV7-9 | NA | NA | TGTGCCAGCAGCTTACGCCAGGGCACCTACAATGAGCAGTTCTTC | CASSLRQGTYNEQFF
TRBJ1-2 | TRBV6-6 | NA | NA | TGTGCCAGCAACGACAGGTTCGGCTACACCTTC | CASNDRFGYTF
TRBJ1-4 | TRBV18 | NA | TRBD1 | TGTGCCAGCTCACCACCTAGGACAGGCCAATCTCGACTGTTTTTT | CASSPPRTGQSRLFF
TRBJ2-3 | TRBV19 | NA | TRBD1 | TGTGCCAGTAGTACGGGGACAGGGGCGGGAGATACGCAGTATTTT | CASSTGTGAGDTQYF
TRBJ2-1 | TRBV6-5 | NA | NA | TGTGCCAGCAGTTCCCCATTCGTAACTAGTGAGGCGTTCTTC | CASSSPFVTSEAFF
TRBJ2-3 | TRBV18 | NA | TRBD2 | TGTGCCAGCTCATCACTAGCGGGAGGGACAGATACGCAGTATTTT | CASSSLAGGTDTQYF
TRBJ1-5 | TRBV7-2 | NA | TRBD1 | TGTGCCAGCAGCCGGGACAGATATAGCAATCAGCCCCAGCATTTT | CASSRDRYSNQPQHF
TRBJ1-6 | TRBV27 | few | TRBD1 | TGTGCCAGCAGTCCACGACAGGGGTATAATTCACCCCTCCACTTT | CASSPRQGYNSPLHF
TRBJ2-5 | TRBV9 | NA | TRBD2 | TGTGCCAGCAGCGGGAGCGGGGGCCAAGAGACCCAGTACTTC | CASSGSGGQETQYF
TRBJ1-2 | TRBV30 | NA | TRBD1 | TGTGCCTGGGGAGGACAGGGGGCATCGAACTATGGCTACACCTTC | CAWGGQGASNYGYTF
TRBJ2-1 | TRBV6-6 | NA | TRBD1 | TGTGCCAGCACCCCTGGGGGGGACAGGGGACGGGAGCAGTTCTTC | CASTPGGDRGREQFF